This T cell receptor beta chain was retrieved from a study of shared clonotypes between healthy human individuals. Donors were healthy HIV-negative adults without recent acute infections or vaccinations. TCRdb's table, derived via immunoSEQ multiplex PCR, lists solely in-frame clones and lacks some. The data contain approximately 2,300,000 clones, about nine tenths of them singletons. Germline trimming cut 0 bases from V and 5 bases from J; bases unmatched to any gene: 6. The CDR3 sequence is 17 residues long. Germline-derived CDR1 and CDR2 are MGHRA and YSYEKL. The chain links TRBV4-1 to TRBJ2-7, with 14 bases fitting TRBD2. Sequences were obtained from naive CD4+ T cells from PBMCs. As to subset: CD45RA+ positively selected. This TCR was sampled from a man aged 18 to 29 in good health. Some clones in this sample may be carry-over from other donors' samples. CDR3 nucleotide sequence: TGCGCCAGCAGCCAAGACCCCCGGGGACTAGCGGGAGACGAGCAGTACTTC. Translated: CASSQDPRGLAGDEQYF.